One and the same sample provided the 27 T cell receptor beta chains below, sequenced in a study of T cells after yellow fever vaccination. In TCRdb, the 5' RACE reads were re-called with MiXCR into one record per CDR3 protein. This sample has a few hundred thousand distinct CDR3 sequences; around 4.5% occur once, and the top ten carry less than 20%. The sample here was PBMCs, taken 15 days after the yellow fever booster vaccination. The receptor source for this set is a young man who received the YFV17D yellow fever vaccine.

This clonotype has a handful of counts. The rearrangement links TRBV19 to TRBJ2-1; no reliable D call. The CDR3 extends over 14 amino acids. Looked up from germline, CDR1 is LNHDA and CDR2 is SQIVND (reference sequence). V was cut by 3 bases and J by 4 bases, with 10 bases left in between. This chain's CDR3 is CASSISSGYNEQFF. CDR3 coding DNA: TGTGCCAGTAGTATTTCATCAGGTTACAATGAGCAGTTCTTC.

The genes are TRBV5-1 and TRBJ1-1, with D uncertain. CDR1 SGHRS and CDR2 YFSETQ come from the germline V gene. V was cut by 6 bases and J by 6 bases, with 15 bases left in between. The CDR3 is 13 residues long. The CDR3 DNA reads TGCGCCAGCACGGACGCTGGGTTGTCTGAAGCTTTCTTT. Translated, it gives CASTDAGLSEAFF.

V usage is TRBV24-1 and J usage is TRBJ2-3; TRBD2 matches 11 bases. Germline V gene lookup returns CDR1 KGHDR and CDR2 SFDVKD. This CDR3 region has 17 residues. V shed 4 bases and J 4 bases; nucleotides not matched to a gene: 9. The CDR3 reads CATSEPELAGVADTQYF. The CDR3 region has the DNA TGTGCCACCAGTGAGCCTGAACTAGCGGGGGTGGCAGATACGCAGTATTTT.

This clonotype was found many times. This sequence joins TRBV5-6 and TRBJ2-1; D call uncertain. There are 15 residues in the CDR3. Germline loops: CDR1 SGHDT, CDR2 YYEEEE. Trimming shortened V by 0 bases and J by 6 bases, and 13 bases separated the two germline ends. The CDR3 DNA reads TGTGCCAGCAGCTTGGATAGGCGGAGCTCCAATGAGCAGTTCTTC. It is translated as CASSLDRRSSNEQFF. Complete variable domain (other parts from reference TRBV5-6 and TRBJ2-1): DAGVTQSPTHLIKTRGQQVTLRCSPKSGHDTVSWYQQALGQGPQFIFQYYEEEERQRGNFPDRFSGHQFPNYSSELNVNALLLGDSALYLCASSLDRRSSNEQFFGPGTRLTVL.

This clonotype has only a few counts. V is TRBV7-2 and J is TRBJ2-1; D perhaps matches TRBD2 (6 bases). Trimming left V 5 bases short and J 5 bases short, with 16 bases between. Germline V lookup: CDR1 SGHTA, CDR2 FQGNSA. The CDR3 runs to 15 residues. CDR3 in amino acids: CASSPTGGMNNEQFF. DNA of the CDR3: TGTGCCAGCAGCCCGACTGGGGGGATGAACAATGAGCAGTTCTTC.

For this clonotype: Germline and junction disagree at one end, which may indicate a read error. CDR3 loop: CAPMASGETQYF. CDR3 sequence (DNA): TGTGCCCCAATGGCTAGCGGAGAGACCCAGTACTTC. The chain joins TRBV20-1 to TRBJ2-5; 7 nucleotides align to TRBD2. From germline, CDR1 is DFQATT and CDR2 SNEGSKA (reference sequence). The CDR3 length is 12 residues.

As concerns this clonotype: A read error may explain this, as a much larger clone is one base away. The J gene is TRBJ2-7, the V gene TRBV4-1, with D perhaps matching TRBD2 (7 bases). The V gene's germline CDR1 is MGHRA and CDR2 YSYEKL. This CDR3 region has 15 residues. V was trimmed by 3 bases and J by 3 bases, leaving 15 bases between them. The CDR3 region has the DNA TGCGCCAGCAGCCACGCTGGCGGGGGCCTCTACGAGCAGTACTTC. Translating it yields CASSHAGGGLYEQYF.

This clonotype was seen repeatedly, ten times or more. The chain is built from TRBV20-1 and TRBJ2-5; possibly TRBD2 for D (6 bases). The CDR3 has 14 amino acids. Trimming removed 3 bases at V and 1 base at J, with 12 bases between. Germline CDR1 DFQATT, CDR2 SNEGSKA (reference sequence). The DNA for the CDR3 is TGCAGTGCTAGTCTGGGACTGGCCCAAGAGACCCAGTACTTC. Its protein product is CSASLGLAQETQYF.

This clonotype was counted ten times or more. V and J are TRBV7-2 and TRBJ2-4, with 11 positions matching TRBD2. The CDR3 contains 15 residues. Looked up from germline, CDR1 is SGHTA and CDR2 is FQGNSA. Germline trimming cut 2 bases from V and 7 bases from J; bases unmatched to any gene: 4. In DNA form, the CDR3 reads TGTGCCAGCAGCTTAATCCCTAGCGGGGGGAACATTCAGTACTTC. Protein sequence: CASSLIPSGGNIQYF.

The sample holds many counts of this clonotype. This rearrangement joins TRBV12-3 or TRBV12-4 to TRBJ2-5; D may be TRBD1 (5 bases). The CDR3 runs 16 residues. V was clipped by 6 bases and J by 1 base, with 18 bases between them. CDR3 region: CASSPLGRAAQETQYF. The CDR3 DNA is TGTGCCAGCAGCCCCTTGGGCAGGGCGGCCCAAGAGACCCAGTACTTC.

This clonotype was seen a few times. V is TRBV7-2 and J is TRBJ1-5; 7 nucleotides match TRBD1. The V gene end was trimmed by 1 base and the J gene end by 9 bases; junction bases not matched to a gene: 9. Per the germline V gene, CDR1 is SGHTA and CDR2 is FQGNSA. The CDR3 sequence is 15 residues long. The CDR3 sequence is CASSLEAREGAPQHF. CDR3 sequence (DNA): TGTGCCAGCAGCTTAGAGGCGAGGGAGGGGGCGCCCCAGCATTTT.

There are a few counts of this clonotype. The chain combines TRBV30 with TRBJ1-2; 12 bases align to TRBD1. J gave up 8 bases and V 6 bases, and 4 bases lay outside the gene matches. This CDR3 is built from 12 residues. Germline V CDR1 and CDR2: GTSNPN, SVGIG (reference sequence). CDR3 nucleotide sequence: TGTGCCTGCCCGGGACAGGGGGCGGGCTACACCTTC. Translated: CACPGQGAGYTF.

This clonotype occurred a few times. The V gene is TRBV23-1, the J gene TRBJ2-1; either TRBD1 or TRBD2 may supply D (5 bases each). TRBV23-1 is designated an ORF whose function remains uncertain. This CDR3 region has 14 residues. V lost 9 bases to trimming and J lost 0 bases, with 12 bases between them. The CDR3 region has the DNA TGCGCCAGTCTTTTGAGGGGCTCCTACAATGAGCAGTTCTTC. Protein: CASLLRGSYNEQFF.

CDR3 DNA: TGTGCCAGCAGTTCTAGGGCCTACGAGCAGTACTTC. It is translated as CASSSRAYEQYF. The J gene is TRBJ2-7, the V gene TRBV12-3 or TRBV12-4; D gene unclear. The CDR3 has 12 residues. V lost 4 bases and J lost 2, with 6 bases in between.

This clonotype was counted only a few times. This chain joins TRBV25-1 and TRBJ1-6; D remains ambiguous. Trimming took off 8 bases at V and 2 bases at J, with 13 bases between the two ends. Germline V lookup: CDR1 MGHDK, CDR2 SYGVNS. This CDR3 has 15 residues. The CDR3 bases are TGTGCCAGCGGGTCACAGCGTGCCTATAATTCACCCCTCCACTTT. Amino acids: CASGSQRAYNSPLHF.

This clonotype was seen repeatedly, ten times or more. In DNA, the CDR3 is TGTGCCAGCAGCTTAGTTTCTGGGGCGCTGAGCAATCAGCCCCAGCATTTT. It is translated as CASSLVSGALSNQPQHF. This chain uses TRBV7-2 with TRBJ1-5, with a weak D call TRBD1 (5 bases). Germline values: CDR1 SGHTA, CDR2 FQGNSA. Trimming took 1 base from V and 1 from J, leaving 14 bases between them. The CDR3 is 17 residues long.

The chain combines TRBV6-2 or TRBV6-3 with TRBJ2-1; tentatively, D is TRBD1 (6 bases). This CDR3 region has 18 residues. Per the germline V gene, CDR1 is MNHEY and CDR2 is SVGEGT. Between the trimmed V and J ends, which lost 2 bases and 2 bases, there was a span of 19 bases. The CDR3: CASSYAGAGPSPYNEQFF. The DNA of the CDR3 is TGTGCCAGCAGTTACGCAGGGGCAGGGCCGAGCCCCTACAATGAGCAGTTCTTC.

The sample holds many counts of this clonotype. This chain connects TRBV6-5 to TRBJ2-1, with 11 nucleotides matching TRBD2. The CDR3 has 17 residues. Germline CDR1 is MNHEY and CDR2 is SVGAGI. V lost 6 bases to trimming and J lost 0 bases; unmatched junction nucleotides: 7. The CDR3 DNA reads as TGTGCCAGCAGAATTAGCGGGGGGGGACGCTCCTACAATGAGCAGTTCTTC. This gives the protein CASRISGGGRSYNEQFF.

This clonotype was observed many times. The J gene is TRBJ1-4, the V gene TRBV27; no clear D. CDR3 size: 10 residues. The V end was cut by 8 bases, the J end by 6 bases, with 4 bases between. Germline V gene lookup returns CDR1 MNHEY and CDR2 SMNVEV (reference sequence). The CDR3 is CASGDEKLFF. The CDR3 nucleotides are TGTGCCAGCGGGGATGAAAAACTGTTTTTT.

V is TRBV5-4 and J is TRBJ2-7, with no clear D. V was pared by 5 bases and J by 1 base, with 7 bases between. This CDR3 contains 12 residues. Germline values: CDR1 SGHNT, CDR2 YYREEE (reference sequence). Here the CDR3 DNA reads TGTGCCAGCAGTGGAGTATCCTACGAGCAGTACTTC. Translation gives CASSGVSYEQYF.

The chain recombines TRBV5-8 with TRBJ2-3; 7 bases are shared with TRBD1. The CDR3 runs to 14 residues. V lost 4 bases and J lost 2; bases outside the gene matches: 4. The germline V gene encodes CDR1 SGHTS and CDR2 YDEGEE. The CDR3 DNA follows: TGTGCCAGCAGCACCGGGACAGTCACAGATACGCAGTATTTT. This translates into CASSTGTVTDTQYF. The variable domain in full, completed from reference TRBV5-8 and TRBJ2-3, reads EAGVTQSPTHLIKTRGQQATLRCSPISGHTSVYWYQQALGLGLQFLLWYDEGEERNRGNFPPRFSGRQFPNYSSELNVNALELEDSALYLCASSTGTVTDTQYFGPGTRLTVL.

This clonotype was detected many times. The rearrangement uses TRBV7-2 and TRBJ2-7; no definite D call. The CDR3 contains 15 residues. The V gene lost 7 bases and the J gene lost 3 bases, with 19 bases spanning the gap. The germline V gene encodes CDR1 SGHTA and CDR2 FQGNSA. The CDR3 spells CASTVREGAFYEQYF. CDR3 nucleotide sequence: TGTGCCAGCACCGTCCGAGAAGGCGCGTTCTACGAGCAGTACTTC.

V and J are TRBV4-3 and TRBJ1-3; 11 bases line up with TRBD1. The germline CDR1 and CDR2 sequences are LGHNA and YSLEER. The junction had 2 bases not matched to a gene; V was cut back by 1 base and J by 0 bases. There are 17 residues in the CDR3. CDR3 sequence (DNA): TGCGCCAGCAGCCAAGGGACAGGGGGCCCCTCTGGAAACACCATATATTTT. Its protein product is CASSQGTGGPSGNTIYF.

This clonotype came up a few times. V and J are TRBV30 and TRBJ2-2; a weak D match, TRBD2 (6 bases). The V end was cut by 0 bases, the J end by 7 bases, with 12 bases between. Per the germline V gene, CDR1 is GTSNPN and CDR2 is SVGIG (reference sequence). The CDR3 has 14 residues. CDR3 nucleotide sequence: TGTGCCTGGAGTGTACGGGGGACGGGCGGGGAGCTGTTTTTT. Protein sequence: CAWSVRGTGGELFF.

This clonotype was observed a handful of times. This chain connects TRBV5-4 to TRBJ2-5; D might be TRBD2 (6 bases). Germline loops: CDR1 SGHNT, CDR2 YYREEE (reference sequence). The CDR3 runs to 13 residues. Trimming left V 2 bases short and J 5 bases short, with 10 bases between. CDR3 coding DNA: TGTGCCAGCAGCTTTAAAGGGAGGGAGACCCAGTACTTC. Protein product: CASSFKGRETQYF.

J is TRBJ1-2 and V is TRBV29-1, with 12 bases aligning to TRBD1. The CDR3 spans 15 residues. CDR1 is SQVTM and CDR2 is ANQGSEA in the germline V gene. V lost 4 bases to trimming and J lost 4 bases; unmatched junction nucleotides: 7. The CDR3 protein is CSVATGQGAGYGYTF. The CDR3 coding sequence is TGCAGCGTTGCCACGGGACAGGGGGCAGGCTATGGCTACACCTTC.

This clonotype was recorded at least ten times. The chain carries TRBV5-1 and TRBJ1-1; no clear D gene. This CDR3 comprises 12 residues. V lost 4 bases to trimming and J lost 0 bases, with 4 bases between them. Per the germline V gene, CDR1 is SGHRS and CDR2 is YFSETQ. CDR3: CASSGLNTEAFF. CDR3 coding DNA: TGCGCCAGCAGCGGACTGAACACTGAAGCTTTCTTT. The full variable domain, in which reference TRBV5-1 and TRBJ1-1 provide the parts outside the CDR3, is KAGVTQTPRYLIKTRGQQVTLSCSPISGHRSVSWYQQTPGQGLQFLFEYFSETQRNKGNFPGRFSGRQFSNSRSEMNVSTLELGDSALYLCASSGLNTEAFFGQGTRLTVV.